Following are 28 T cell receptor beta chains from one sample sequenced in a study of T cells expressing NK-cell markers. TCRdb re-analyzed the 5' RACE reads; it lists each CDR3 protein once, without DNA. The sample totals hundreds of thousands of distinct CDR3 sequences. Specimen: blood T cells: a sorted CD56 or NKG2C T cell subset, CD4+ or CD8+ T cells, or bulk PBMC T cells (not recorded which). The receptors were sampled from a woman aged 18-69 years in good health.

This chain joins TRBV20-1 and TRBJ2-7. CDR1 and CDR2 (germline): DFQATT, SNEGSKA (reference sequence). The CDR3 covers 12 residues. CDR3 sequence reads: CSARNDPYEQYF.

V is TRBV20-1 and J is TRBJ2-1; TCRdb selects TRBD2, and the lack of DNA leaves this call unchecked. Germline V CDR1 and CDR2: DFQATT, SNEGSKA (reference sequence). This CDR3 contains 18 residues. The chain's CDR3 is CSARDSELAGHRINEQFF.

J is TRBJ2-1 and V is TRBV6-2 or TRBV6-3. CDR1 and CDR2 (germline): MNHEY, SVGEGT. The length of the CDR3 is 14 residues. The CDR3 sequence is CASSYSNYYREQFF.

This sequence joins TRBV5-1 and TRBJ1-2; lacking DNA, the TRBD1 call made by TCRdb goes unchecked. Germline CDR1 reads SGHRS; CDR2 reads YFSETQ. The length of the CDR3 is 13 residues. The chain's CDR3 is CASSFDRTYGYTF.

The gene calls are TRBV10-3 and TRBJ2-7; TCRdb selects TRBD2, and the lack of DNA leaves this call unchecked. This CDR3 has 14 amino acids. The germline CDR1 and CDR2 sequences are ENHRY and SYGVKD. CDR3 region: CAIRTSGGVGEQYF.

The chain has TRBV7-2 and TRBJ1-2; TCRdb designates TRBD1, a call that cannot be tested without DNA. Germline V CDR1 and CDR2: SGHTA, FQGNSA. The CDR3 runs 14 residues. The CDR3 region is CASSPDRGRVGYTF.

The chain is built from TRBV7-2 and TRBJ2-1; TCRdb gives TRBD1 as the D gene, but with no DNA this cannot be confirmed. Germline CDR1 reads SGHTA; CDR2 reads FQGNSA. The CDR3 sequence is 16 residues long. CDR3 protein: CASSSSGGAQLAEQFF. The full variable domain, its missing parts supplied by reference TRBV7-2 and TRBJ2-1, is GAGVSQSPSNKVTEKGKDVELRCDPISGHTALYWYRQSLGQGLEFLIYFQGNSAPDKSGLPSDRFSAERTGGSVSTLTIQRTQQEDSAVYLCASSSSGGAQLAEQFFGPGTRLTVL.

The rearrangement uses TRBV6-1 and TRBJ1-3; TCRdb proposes TRBD1, but this gene call is untestable without DNA. CDR3 length: 16 amino acids. CDR1 and CDR2 (germline): MNHNS, SASEGT. The chain's CDR3 is CASSQPRQPSGNTIYF.

The chain couples TRBV20-1 to TRBJ1-3. This CDR3 is 13 amino acids long. CDR1 is DFQATT, CDR2 SNEGSKA, per germline (reference sequence). Here the CDR3 reads CSARVGTGNTIYF.

This chain uses TRBV7-8 with TRBJ1-1; TCRdb picks TRBD1, but there is no DNA to check that call. Germline V gives CDR1 SGHVS, CDR2 FQNEAQ. The CDR3 is 15 amino acids. The CDR3 sequence is CASTPAAVMNTEAFF.

The V call is TRBV7-2, the J call TRBJ1-6. CDR3 length: 15 residues. Looked up from germline, CDR1 is SGHTA and CDR2 is FQGNSA. The CDR3 sequence: CASRLQSSYNSPLHF.

The chain couples TRBV11-2 to TRBJ2-3; there is no DNA to check the TCRdb D call of TRBD2. The CDR3 is 16 amino acids. CDR1 and CDR2 from the germline V gene are SGHAT and FQNNGV. CDR3: CASSLGSGGSSDTQYF. The variable domain in full, with the rest retrieved from reference TRBV11-2 and TRBJ2-3, is EAGVAQSPRYKIIEKRQSVAFWCNPISGHATLYWYQQILGQGPKLLIQFQNNGVVDDSQLPKDRFSAERLKGVDSTLKIQPAKLEDSAVYLCASSLGSGGSSDTQYFGPGTRLTVL.

This sequence joins TRBV11-2 and TRBJ2-5; TCRdb names TRBD2, which stays unverified in the absence of DNA. Germline CDR1 and CDR2: SGHAT and FQNNGV. This CDR3 has 14 amino acids. CDR3 protein: CASSPEALAETQYF.

This rearrangement joins TRBV10-3 to TRBJ2-1; TCRdb proposes TRBD2, but this gene call is untestable without DNA. CDR3 length equals 14 residues. Germline CDR1 reads ENHRY; CDR2 reads SYGVKD. CDR3 sequence reads: CAIGGQTGNNEQFF.

The chain combines TRBV12-3 or TRBV12-4 with TRBJ2-3. This CDR3 contains 13 residues. CDR3: CASSLEDRDTQYF.

CDR3 loop: CASGGSAGELFF. The genes are TRBV19 and TRBJ2-2; TCRdb gives TRBD1 as the D gene, but with no DNA this cannot be confirmed. The CDR3 runs 12 residues. The germline CDR1 and CDR2 sequences are LNHDA and SQIVND (reference sequence).

The V gene is TRBV12-3 or TRBV12-4, the J gene TRBJ1-2; TCRdb reports TRBD1, a call that lacks DNA to check it against. The CDR3 is 16 amino acids. Here the CDR3 reads CASSPMTGVNLYGYTF.

The gene calls are TRBV15 and TRBJ1-4. CDR1 and CDR2 from the germline V gene are LNHNV and YYDKDF (reference sequence). The CDR3 extends over 15 amino acids. The CDR3 here is CATSRDGISGEKLFF.

This sequence joins TRBV20-1 and TRBJ2-1. Germline CDR1 and CDR2: DFQATT and SNEGSKA (reference sequence). The CDR3 sequence is 12 residues long. CDR3 in amino acids: CSVRGSYNEQFF.

Here the CDR3 reads CASSPTGSGEGGVAFF. The chain combines TRBV12-3 or TRBV12-4 with TRBJ1-1; the TCRdb call, TRBD1, lacks DNA for checking. There are 16 residues in the CDR3.

The chain combines TRBV20-1 with TRBJ2-5; the D call from TCRdb, TRBD2, cannot be confirmed without DNA. The germline CDR1 and CDR2 sequences are DFQATT and SNEGSKA (reference sequence). The CDR3 contains 15 residues. Here the CDR3 reads CSAIRLAGFQETQYF.

The chain is built from TRBV5-4 and TRBJ2-7. This CDR3 has 15 amino acids. Germline values: CDR1 SGHNT, CDR2 YYREEE (reference sequence). CDR3 loop: CASSWGLEASYEQYF.

This chain uses TRBV6-1 with TRBJ2-1. The V gene's germline CDR1 is MNHNS and CDR2 SASEGT. The CDR3 is 15 amino acids. CDR3 residues: CASSPTRGSYNEQFF.

The V gene is TRBV5-5, the J gene TRBJ1-3; TCRdb outputs TRBD1, but without DNA this stays unchecked. Germline lookup yields CDR1 SGHKS and CDR2 YYEKEE (reference sequence). This CDR3 region has 15 residues. Here the CDR3 reads CASSFGRGEENTIYF.

The chain recombines TRBV6-2 or TRBV6-3 with TRBJ1-5. Germline V gene data show CDR1 as MNHEY and CDR2 as SVGEGT. This CDR3 has 15 amino acids. CDR3: CASSYEAWGNQPQHF.

The chain joins TRBV29-1 to TRBJ2-1; the TCRdb D gene call, TRBD1, has no DNA to confirm it. Germline V gene data show CDR1 as SQVTM and CDR2 as ANQGSEA. The CDR3 loop spans 14 amino acids. CDR3 residues: CSVDPVSSYNEQFF.

The rearrangement uses TRBV20-1 and TRBJ2-3; TCRdb reports TRBD2, a call that lacks DNA to check it against. CDR3 length equals 16 residues. Germline CDR1 and CDR2: DFQATT and SNEGSKA (reference sequence). CDR3: CSPRLTSGGAPDTQYF.

This chain joins TRBV12-3 or TRBV12-4 and TRBJ1-5. The CDR3 has 14 residues. This chain's CDR3 is CASSKTLAVQPQHF.